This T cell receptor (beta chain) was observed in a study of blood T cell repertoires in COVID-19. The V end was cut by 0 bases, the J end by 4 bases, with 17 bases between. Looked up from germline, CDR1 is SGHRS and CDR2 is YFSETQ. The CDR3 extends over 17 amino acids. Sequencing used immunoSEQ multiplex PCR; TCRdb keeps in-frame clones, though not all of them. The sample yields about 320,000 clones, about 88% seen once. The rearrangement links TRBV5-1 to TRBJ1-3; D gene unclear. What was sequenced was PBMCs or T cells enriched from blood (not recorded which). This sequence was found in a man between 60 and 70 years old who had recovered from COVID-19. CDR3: CASSLALDSSGGNTIYF. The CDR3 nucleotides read TGCGCCAGCAGCTTGGCCTTAGATTCTTCAGGAGGAAACACCATATATTTT. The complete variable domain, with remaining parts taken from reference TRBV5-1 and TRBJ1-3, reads KAGVTQTPRYLIKTRGQQVTLSCSPISGHRSVSWYQQTPGQGLQFLFEYFSETQRNKGNFPGRFSGRQFSNSRSEMNVSTLELGDSALYLCASSLALDSSGGNTIYFGEGSWLTVV.